This section outlines one T cell receptor beta chain sequence together with its context. It lacks a known antigen. Base qualities are not at hand, and no much larger clone is one base apart. The data originate from a study of T cell changes during pregnancy in multiple sclerosis (dated by TCRdb to the late 2010s). Regarding the study in general: In women with multiple sclerosis, the researchers looked at how the T cell repertoire shifted as pregnancy progressed.

The CDR3 covers 14 residues, taking in both the cysteine and the phenylalanine. Only CDR3 DNA remains: 42 bases, in frame from the first base. The germline V gene encodes CDR1 SGHRS and CDR2 YFSETQ. Relative to germline, V is 4 bases shorter and J is 4 bases shorter, with 14 bases between their ends. The protocol used for the library was the immunoSEQ multiplex PCR assay. TCRdb's version of the immuneACCESS table is confined to in-frame rearrangements and falls short of the full clone set. An unresolved V gene accounts for under half of the shortfall where checked; the remainder is of unknown origin. Present in this sample are some 80,000 clones, 92% of which were seen just once. The ten largest clones take up under 1.5% of the sample.

The rearranged chain carries TRBV5-1 and TRBJ1-1; the D gene is possibly TRBD1, with 6 bases matching. The origin of this receptor is a female donor with multiple sclerosis, enrolled in a pregnancy study. Sequences were derived from peripheral blood, sampled before pregnancy. The DNA sequence is given as TGCGCCAGCAGCCAAAGATCAGGGGTCACTGAAGCTTTCTTT. This yields the protein CASSQRSGVTEAFF.